These T cell receptor beta chains were read from a single sample in a study of shared clonotypes between healthy human individuals. Generated by immunoSEQ multiplex PCR, the TCRdb table keeps only in-frame clones and is missing some. The sample includes roughly 570,000 clones, 95% to 98% of them seen just once. The sample comprised naive CD8+ T cells sorted from blood. These receptors were taken from a man aged 25-45 years in good health. The CDR3 runs from the conserved cysteine through the conserved F or W. Fields, in order: J gene, D gene, V gene, clone size, CDR3 DNA, CDR3 protein. A D gene is named only where the DNA matches it firmly. Only some rows state a clone size, as once, few, many or a class for expanded clones.

TRBJ1-2,TRBD1,TRBV7-9,-,TGTGCCAGCAGCTCAACCACCGTTGACAGGGTTCGGGAGTGGGGCTACACCTTC,CASSSTTVDRVREWGYTF
TRBJ1-2,TRBD1,TRBV5-8,-,TGTGCCAGCAGCTTGGAGACAGGGGGCGTCTATGGCTACACCTTC,CASSLETGGVYGYTF
TRBJ2-7,-,TRBV18,-,TGTGCCAGCTCACCAGCCTACGAGCAGTACTTC,CASSPAYEQYF
TRBJ1-1,-,TRBV11-2,-,TGTGCCAGCAGCGCAGACGCGGCCCTGGCTTTCTTT,CASSADAALAFF
TRBJ2-1,-,TRBV28,-,TGTGCCAGCAGTTTGTGGGGTGGCTCCTACAATGAGCAGTTCTTC,CASSLWGGSYNEQFF
TRBJ2-3,-,TRBV13,-,TGTGCCAGCAGCTTAAGTGGCAGGGGTGGGGATACGCAGTATTTT,CASSLSGRGGDTQYF
TRBJ2-3,-,TRBV27,-,TGTGCCAGCAGTCCGGGACACCCAGATACGCAGTATTTT,CASSPGHPDTQYF
TRBJ1-1,-,TRBV4-1,-,TGCGCCAGCAGCCAAGTCTTCGGCCTAAACACTGAAGCTTTCTTT,CASSQVFGLNTEAFF
TRBJ2-7,-,TRBV5-6,-,TGTGCCAGCAGCCTAGGGTCGGACGAGCAGTACTTC,CASSLGSDEQYF
TRBJ2-5,-,TRBV29-1,-,TGCAGCGGGAGAGGGGAGACCCAGTACTTC,CSGRGETQYF
TRBJ2-3,TRBD1,TRBV4-1,-,TGCGCCAGCAGCCAATCACGGACAGGGACCCCCGGGGATACGCAGTATTTT,CASSQSRTGTPGDTQYF
TRBJ1-5,-,TRBV7-9,-,TGTGCCAGCAGCTTAGGGGGTCTCCCAGGGCAGCCCCAGCATTTT,CASSLGGLPGQPQHF
TRBJ2-1,-,TRBV7-6,-,TGTGCCAGCAGCCCCGCCCCTTACAATGAGCAGTTCTTC,CASSPAPYNEQFF
TRBJ1-1,-,TRBV2,-,TGTGCCAGCATTGGGGGGGATGACACTGAAGCTTTCTTT,CASIGGDDTEAFF
TRBJ2-2,-,TRBV6-1,-,TGTGCCAGCAGTTCGAGACAGGCCACCGGGGAGCTGTTTTTT,CASSSRQATGELFF
TRBJ2-7,TRBD2,TRBV2,-,TGTGCCAGCAGTCTCAGGACTAGCGGCTACGAGCAGTACTTC,CASSLRTSGYEQYF
TRBJ2-1,-,TRBV10-2,-,TGCGCCAGCAACCCCCAGGGGCATGAGCAGTTCTTC,CASNPQGHEQFF
TRBJ1-3,-,TRBV7-2,-,TGTGCCAGCACCACCGGGCTATCGGGGAACACCATATATTTT,CASTTGLSGNTIYF
TRBJ1-1,-,TRBV19,-,TGTGCCACCAACCTCGGGCAGCACACTGAAGCTTTCTTT,CATNLGQHTEAFF
TRBJ2-7,-,TRBV5-6,-,TGTGCCAGCAGCTCAATAGCGGCGAGCTCCTACGAGCAGTACTTC,CASSSIAASSYEQYF
TRBJ2-1,-,TRBV12-5,-,TGTGCTAGTGGTTCCCCTTCCCCGGGGACGTGGTGGGATGAGCAGTTCTTC,CASGSPSPGTWWDEQFF
TRBJ2-3,TRBD2,TRBV11-2,-,TGTGCCAGCAGCCGAGCGGGAGGCGCAGATACGCAGTATTTT,CASSRAGGADTQYF
TRBJ2-6,-,TRBV7-2,-,TGTGCCAGCAGCTTACGACATGCTGGGGCCAACGTCCTGACTTTC,CASSLRHAGANVLTF
TRBJ2-7,-,TRBV5-1,-,TGCGCCAGCCGAACTCGCAGCGGCTACGAGCAGTACTTC,CASRTRSGYEQYF
TRBJ2-1,TRBD1,TRBV5-1,once,TGCGCCAGCAGCACCGGGACAGGGGTGCACTACAATGAGCAGTTCTTC,CASSTGTGVHYNEQFF
TRBJ2-7,-,TRBV7-6,-,TGTGCCAGCAGCTTTTCGCGCGGCCAAGGGGACGAGCAGTACTTC,CASSFSRGQGDEQYF
TRBJ2-1,-,TRBV4-3,-,TGCGCCAGCAGCCAAGACGGGCAACCCTACAATGAGCAGTTCTTC,CASSQDGQPYNEQFF
TRBJ2-2,-,TRBV6-5,-,TGTGCCAGCACCCCCCGGGACTCTTACACCGGGGAGCTGTTTTTT,CASTPRDSYTGELFF
TRBJ1-2,TRBD1,TRBV28,-,TGTGCCAGCAGTTCCCGGGCGACAGGGCTAAGCTATGGCTACACCTTC,CASSSRATGLSYGYTF
TRBJ2-1,-,TRBV7-2,-,TGTGCCAGCAGATCATCCCTGCTTGAGCAGTTCTTC,CASRSSLLEQFF
TRBJ1-1,-,TRBV9,-,TGTGCCAGCAGCGCTACCGGGAATATGAACACTGAAGCTTTCTTT,CASSATGNMNTEAFF
TRBJ1-5,-,TRBV28,-,TGTGCCAGCTGCCGCAGGGTCAATCAGCCCCAGCATTTT,CASCRRVNQPQHF
TRBJ2-7,TRBD2,TRBV7-9,-,TGTGCCAGCAGCTTAGCCTCGGGACTAGGCGTCTACGAGCAGTACTTC,CASSLASGLGVYEQYF